The 10 T cell receptor beta chains presented below share a single source sample, sequenced in a study of blood T cell repertoires in COVID-19. Using immunoSEQ multiplex PCR, the repertoire was profiled, and TCRdb retains in-frame clones only, with some absent. This sample has approximately 100,000 clones, with 69% found just once. The sample comprised peripheral blood. The receptors were sampled from an elderly man with acute or convalescent COVID-19.

This clone was observed a handful of times. The V and J genes are TRBV19 and TRBJ1-5, with TRBD1 matching over 7 bases. The ends lost 0 bases at V and 3 bases at J; junction bases unmatched: 2. CDR1 and CDR2 (germline): LNHDA, SQIVND (reference sequence). The CDR3 consists of 15 residues. CDR3 protein: CASSIDRGINQPQHF. The CDR3 bases are TGTGCCAGTAGTATAGACAGGGGGATCAATCAGCCCCAGCATTTT.

The chain joins TRBV7-2 to TRBJ1-1, with D maybe TRBD1 (6 bases). This CDR3 is 15 amino acids long. The V gene lost 2 bases and the J gene lost 1 base, with 11 bases spanning the gap. Germline V lookup: CDR1 SGHTA, CDR2 FQGNSA. In DNA, the CDR3 is TGTGCCAGCAGCTTATTGGGGGCGGGGAACACTGAAGCTTTCTTT. It yields the protein CASSLLGAGNTEAFF.

This clone appeared a few times. V gene TRBV29-1 combines with J gene TRBJ1-1; D is possibly TRBD1 (5 bases). Deletions cut 7 bases from V and 1 base from J, with 16 bases between. Germline lookup yields CDR1 SQVTM and CDR2 ANQGSEA. The CDR3 has 14 residues. The CDR3 sequence is CSATRGVGNTEAFF. The CDR3, as DNA: TGCAGCGCCACTCGGGGGGTTGGGAACACTGAAGCTTTCTTT. The whole variable domain, remainder taken from reference TRBV29-1 and TRBJ1-1, is SAVISQKPSRDICQRGTSLTIQCQVDSQVTMMFWYRQQPGQSLTLIATANQGSEATYESGFVIDKFPISRPNLTFSTLTVSNMSPEDSSIYLCSATRGVGNTEAFFGQGTRLTVV.

This clone was picked up a small number of times. The chain carries TRBV5-6 and TRBJ2-1, with a possible D match to TRBD1 (6 bases). Germline values: CDR1 SGHDT, CDR2 YYEEEE. Trimming took 5 bases from V and 3 from J, leaving 12 bases between them. The CDR3 runs to 14 residues. DNA of the CDR3: TGTGCCAGCAGTATGGGACAAGTCTACAATGAGCAGTTCTTC. This gives the protein CASSMGQVYNEQFF.

The rearrangement links TRBV7-9 to TRBJ2-7; TRBD2 matches at 7 bases. CDR3 length equals 14 residues. Germline lookup yields CDR1 SEHNR and CDR2 FQNEAQ (reference sequence). With 1 base clipped from V and 4 bases from J, the junction kept 4 bases outside the gene matches. DNA of the CDR3: TGTGCCAGCAGCTTAGGGGCGGGAGTTTACGAGCAGTACTTC. It encodes CASSLGAGVYEQYF. Using reference TRBV7-9 and TRBJ2-7 for the parts outside the CDR3, the full variable domain is DTGVSQNPRHKITKRGQNVTFRCDPISEHNRLYWYRQTLGQGPEFLTYFQNEAQLEKSRLLSDRFSAERPKGSFSTLEIQRTEQGDSAMYLCASSLGAGVYEQYFGPGTRLTVT.

V and J are TRBV3-1 (or the pseudogene TRBV3-2) and TRBJ2-4; D is uncertain. CDR3 size: 14 residues. The V gene lost 1 base and the J gene lost 9 bases, with 13 bases spanning the gap. Germline CDR1 reads LGHDT; CDR2 reads YNNKEL (reference sequence). The CDR3 coding sequence is TGTGCCAGCAGCCAAGGGCTCATGACATCCATTCAGTACTTC. It is translated as CASSQGLMTSIQYF.

The J gene is TRBJ2-2, the V gene TRBV13; TRBD1 matches at 9 bases. Germline CDR1 is PRHDT and CDR2 is FYEKMQ (reference sequence). The CDR3 loop spans 20 amino acids. V shed 0 bases and J 4 bases; nucleotides not matched to a gene: 15. The CDR3 DNA reads TGTGCCAGCAGCTTAGGCAAGAGGGGACAGGGTGCCCGGGGCACCGGGGAGCTGTTTTTT. Amino acids: CASSLGKRGQGARGTGELFF. Full variable domain (outside the CDR3, taken from reference TRBV13 and TRBJ2-2): AAGVIQSPRHLIKEKRETATLKCYPIPRHDTVYWYQQGPGQDPQFLISFYEKMQSDKGSIPDRFSAQQFSDYHSELNMSSLELGDSALYFCASSLGKRGQGARGTGELFFGEGSRLTVL.

The table lists this clone with a few counts. The genes are TRBV4-3 and TRBJ2-3, with 7 bases fitting TRBD2. This CDR3 is built from 16 residues. In germline, CDR1 is LGHNA, CDR2 YSLEER. V was clipped by 3 bases and J by 0 bases; unmatched bases: 6. The CDR3 coding sequence is TGCGCCAGCAGCCAGGGGTTTAGCGGGAGCACAGATACGCAGTATTTT. As protein: CASSQGFSGSTDTQYF.

The chain links TRBV4-3 to TRBJ2-3, with a tentative D call TRBD2 (5 bases). Trimming took off 10 bases at V and 3 bases at J, with 20 bases between the two ends. In germline, CDR1 is LGHNA, CDR2 YSLEER. The CDR3 loop spans 15 amino acids. This CDR3 is CANQGARDRTDTQYF. CDR3 coding DNA: TGCGCCAACCAAGGAGCGAGGGATAGGACAGATACGCAGTATTTT.

The gene calls are TRBV19 and TRBJ1-2; 10 bases match TRBD1. Losses at the gene ends were 6 bases for V and 5 bases for J; bases not matched to a gene: 6. Germline V lookup: CDR1 LNHDA, CDR2 SQIVND (reference sequence). The CDR3 length is 14 residues. As DNA, the CDR3 is TGTGCCAGTAGGCGGACAGGGGGGACTTATGGCTACACCTTC. Encoded protein: CASRRTGGTYGYTF.